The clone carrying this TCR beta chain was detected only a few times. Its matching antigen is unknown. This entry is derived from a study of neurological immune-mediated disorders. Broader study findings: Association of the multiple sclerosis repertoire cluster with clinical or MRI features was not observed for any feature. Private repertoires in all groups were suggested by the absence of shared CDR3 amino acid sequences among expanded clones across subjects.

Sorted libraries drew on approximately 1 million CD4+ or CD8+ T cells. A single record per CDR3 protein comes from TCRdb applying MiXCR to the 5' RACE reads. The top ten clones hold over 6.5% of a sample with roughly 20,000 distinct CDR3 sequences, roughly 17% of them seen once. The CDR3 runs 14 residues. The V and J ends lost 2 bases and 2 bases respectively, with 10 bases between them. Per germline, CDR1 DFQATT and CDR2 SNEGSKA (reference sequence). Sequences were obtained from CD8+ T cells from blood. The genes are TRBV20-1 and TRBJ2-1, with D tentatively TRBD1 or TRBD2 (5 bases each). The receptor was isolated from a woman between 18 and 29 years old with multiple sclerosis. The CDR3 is CSARIGTAYNEQFF. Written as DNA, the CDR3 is TGCAGTGCTAGAATCGGGACGGCCTACAATGAGCAGTTCTTC.